The entry below gives a single T cell receptor beta chain sequence along with its context. This receptor's antigen is unknown. No qualities accompany the bases; no much larger clone lies one base away. The record originates from a study of T-cell reconstitution after alpha-beta-depleted transplantation in children listed by TCRdb under 2016. For the study in its entirety: T-cell immune reconstitution after TCRalphabeta/CD19-depleted allogeneic hematopoietic cell transplantation in children was quantitatively tracked in the study by means of TCR repertoire profiling. Here is what the overall study found, with its caveats: Hyperexpanded clone frequencies declined over subsequent months; after one year, T-cell counts and TCRbeta diversity were mostly attributed to newly produced T cells. The apparently early recovery of alphabetaT-cell counts about two months after transplant reportedly depended on only several hundred rapidly expanded clones that came from non-depleted graft cells. In some patients, the high TCRbeta diversity seen at day 60 was put down to recipient T cells and intrathymic progenitors that had survived conditioning.

The protocol used for the library was PCR. The data were produced on an Illumina HiSeq 2500. TCR library preparation used molecular barcoding, with unique molecular identifiers applied to normalize quantification of the TCRbeta repertoire. Starting from the raw public reads, TCRdb applied fastp trimming at Q25, assembled clones with MiXCR and retained in-frame beta chains. Merged by CDR3 protein, the rows form single entries marked with the most common genes and DNA. A total of about 130,000 distinct CDR3 sequences appear in this sample, about 9.6% of them only once. The ten top clones hold more than 20% of the sample. Interpreted using the paper, the treatment or condition label stands for: allogeneic hematopoietic cell transplantation with graft depleted of TCRalphabeta T cells and CD19 B cells. The transplant recipients were children given TCRalphabeta/CD19-depleted allogeneic hematopoietic cell grafts.

V is clipped by 1 base and J by 8 bases, and the sequence between their germline boundaries is 15 bases long. Including the terminal cysteine and phenylalanine, the CDR3 comprises 14 residues. The CDR3 DNA has 42 bases and is translated from base 1. The germline V gene (reference sequence) sets CDR1 to GTSNPN and CDR2 to SVGIG. The TCR sequence derives from a girl less than two years old who had a stem cell transplant for combined immunodeficiency, so the T cells may come from the graft donor. The chain links TRBV30 with TRBJ2-4, with the D gene uncertain. Sequences were derived from PBMCs, mostly from graft donor cells, sampled 180 days after TCRalphabeta/CD19-depleted stem cell transplant. The CDR3 here reads CAWSESPATDIQYF. The DNA sequence is given as TGTGCCTGGAGTGAGTCACCAGCAACGGACATTCAGTACTTC. With all but the CDR3 taken from the reference TRBV30 and TRBJ2-4 genes, the full variable domain is: SQTIHQWPATLVQPVGSPLSLECTVEGTSNPNLYWYRQAAGRGLQLLFYSVGIGQISSEVPQNLSASRPQDRQFILSSKKLLLSDSGFYLCAWSESPATDIQYFGAGTRLSVL.